The clone carrying this T cell receptor (beta chain) was picked up one time. Its antigen is not identified. The data were obtained in a study of response to subunit inactivated influenza vaccine. Overall study findings and caveats: Every seasonal influenza vaccination brings in few new T cells, the authors suggested.

Per the germline V gene, CDR1 is DFQATT and CDR2 is SNEGSKA (reference sequence). The V end lost 2 bases, the J end lost 0 bases, and 7 bases lay between the germline ends. The CDR3 covers 13 residues. TCRdb ran MiXCR on the RT-PCR reads and lists one entry per CDR3 protein. This sample has about 540,000 distinct CDR3 sequences, with approximately 22% found just once. The same sample was also used in a study of T cells expressing NK-cell markers. That paper notes: UMIs accompanied the 5'RACE template switching by which TCR beta cDNA was made. TCR beta repertoires came from sorted CD3+CD56+NKG2C+, CD3+CD56+NKG2C- and CD3+CD56-NKG2C+ T cells. Dominant NKG2C+ clonotype frequencies of 1.0-7.0% of CD8+ T cells were measured in over five donors. The same clonotypes also predominated in the CD3+CD56-NKG2C+ fraction of a handful of donors.

The input for sequencing was CD4+ T cells sorted from PBMCs, taken roughly 12 days after vaccination. The sequence came from a man aged 50-60 years who received an inactivated influenza vaccine. The chain recombines TRBV20-1 with TRBJ1-2, with D perhaps matching TRBD1 (5 bases). The CDR3 coding sequence is TGCAGTGCTAGATCGACAGCTAACTATGGCTACACCTTC. As protein: CSARSTANYGYTF.